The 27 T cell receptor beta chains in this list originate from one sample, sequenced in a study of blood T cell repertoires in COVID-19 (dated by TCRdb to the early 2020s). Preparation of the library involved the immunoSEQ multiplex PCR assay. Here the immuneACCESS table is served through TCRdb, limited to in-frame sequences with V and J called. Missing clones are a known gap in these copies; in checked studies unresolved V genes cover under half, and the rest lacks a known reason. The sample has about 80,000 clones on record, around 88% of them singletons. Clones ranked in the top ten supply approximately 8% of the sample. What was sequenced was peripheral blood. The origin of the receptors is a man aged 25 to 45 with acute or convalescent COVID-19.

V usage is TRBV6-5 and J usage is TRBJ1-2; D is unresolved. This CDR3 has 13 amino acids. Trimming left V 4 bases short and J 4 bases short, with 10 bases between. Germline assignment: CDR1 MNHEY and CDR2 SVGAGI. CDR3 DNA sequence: TGTGCCAGCAGTTCCGGGGAGGGCTATGGCTACACCTTC. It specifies CASSSGEGYGYTF.

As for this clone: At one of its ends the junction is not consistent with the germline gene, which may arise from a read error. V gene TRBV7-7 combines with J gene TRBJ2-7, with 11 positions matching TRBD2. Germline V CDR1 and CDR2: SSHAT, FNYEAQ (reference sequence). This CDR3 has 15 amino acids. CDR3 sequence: CASSSFSGRAYEQYF. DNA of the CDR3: TGTGCTAGCAGCTCGTTTAGCGGGAGGGCCTACGAGCAGTACTTC.

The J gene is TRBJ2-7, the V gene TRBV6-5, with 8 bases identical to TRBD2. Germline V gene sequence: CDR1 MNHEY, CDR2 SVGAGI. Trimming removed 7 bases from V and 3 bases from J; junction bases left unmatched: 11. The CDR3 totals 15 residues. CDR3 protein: CASTPGLAQIYEQYF. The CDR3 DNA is TGTGCCAGCACTCCCGGACTAGCCCAGATCTACGAGCAGTACTTC.

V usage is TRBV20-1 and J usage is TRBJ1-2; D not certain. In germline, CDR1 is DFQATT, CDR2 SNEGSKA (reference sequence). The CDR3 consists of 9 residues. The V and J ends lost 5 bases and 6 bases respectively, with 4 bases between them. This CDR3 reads CSALNGYTF. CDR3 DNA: TGCAGTGCTTTAAATGGCTACACCTTC.

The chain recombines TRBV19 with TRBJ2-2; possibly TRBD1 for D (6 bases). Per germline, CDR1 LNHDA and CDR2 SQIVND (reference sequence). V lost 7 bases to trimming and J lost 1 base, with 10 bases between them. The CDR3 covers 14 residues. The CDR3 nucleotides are TGTGCCAGTACCAACAGGGAGAACACCGGGGAGCTGTTTTTT. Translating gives CASTNRENTGELFF.

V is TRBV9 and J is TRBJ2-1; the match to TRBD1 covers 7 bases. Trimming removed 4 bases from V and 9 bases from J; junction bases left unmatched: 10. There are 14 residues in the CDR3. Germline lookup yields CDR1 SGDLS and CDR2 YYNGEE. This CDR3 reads CASSPGTAWPEQFF. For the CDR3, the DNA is TGTGCCAGCAGCCCAGGGACAGCTTGGCCTGAGCAGTTCTTC.

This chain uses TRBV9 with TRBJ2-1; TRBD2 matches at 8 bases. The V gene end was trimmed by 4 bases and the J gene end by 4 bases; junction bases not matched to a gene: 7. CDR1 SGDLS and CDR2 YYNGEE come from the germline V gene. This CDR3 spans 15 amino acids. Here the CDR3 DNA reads TGTGCCAGCAGCCTAAGCGGGAGATCGTACAATGAGCAGTTCTTC. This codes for CASSLSGRSYNEQFF. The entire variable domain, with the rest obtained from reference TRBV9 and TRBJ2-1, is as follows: DSGVTQTPKHLITATGQRVTLRCSPRSGDLSVYWYQQSLDQGLQFLIQYYNGEERAKGNILERFSAQQFPDLHSELNLSSLELGDSALYFCASSLSGRSYNEQFFGPGTRLTVL.

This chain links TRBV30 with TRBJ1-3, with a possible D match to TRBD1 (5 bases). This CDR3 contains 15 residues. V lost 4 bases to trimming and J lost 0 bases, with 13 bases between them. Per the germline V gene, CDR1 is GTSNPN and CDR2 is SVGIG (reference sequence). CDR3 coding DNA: TGTGCCTGGAAAGGACACCCTTTCTCTGGAAACACCATATATTTT. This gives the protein CAWKGHPFSGNTIYF. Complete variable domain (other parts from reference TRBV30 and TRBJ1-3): SQTIHQWPATLVQPVGSPLSLECTVEGTSNPNLYWYRQAAGRGLQLLFYSVGIGQISSEVPQNLSASRPQDRQFILSSKKLLLSDSGFYLCAWKGHPFSGNTIYFGEGSWLTVV.

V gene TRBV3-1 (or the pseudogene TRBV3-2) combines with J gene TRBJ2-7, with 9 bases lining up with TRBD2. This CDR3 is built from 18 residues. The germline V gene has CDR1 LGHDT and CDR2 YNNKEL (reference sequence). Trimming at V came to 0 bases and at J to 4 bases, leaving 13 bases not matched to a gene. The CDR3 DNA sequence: TGTGCCAGCAGCCAAGATTCCCGACGGGCTAGCGGGACTTACGAGCAGTACTTC. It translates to CASSQDSRRASGTYEQYF.

The CDR3 loop is CASIPGGVHGEQYF. The CDR3 coding sequence is TGTGCCAGCATCCCGGGGGGGGTTCACGGCGAGCAGTACTTC. V is TRBV6-5 and J is TRBJ2-7, with 8 positions matching TRBD2. Trimming at V came to 7 bases and at J to 6 bases, leaving 11 bases not matched to a gene. Germline V CDR1 and CDR2: MNHEY, SVGAGI. The CDR3 consists of 14 residues.

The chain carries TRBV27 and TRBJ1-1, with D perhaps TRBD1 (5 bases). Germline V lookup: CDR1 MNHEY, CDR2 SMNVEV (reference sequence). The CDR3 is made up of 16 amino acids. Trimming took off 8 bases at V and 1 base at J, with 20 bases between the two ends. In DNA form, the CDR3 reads TGTGCCAGCCATCCCTGGCGGGGCAGGGAGAACACTGAAGCTTTCTTT. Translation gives CASHPWRGRENTEAFF.

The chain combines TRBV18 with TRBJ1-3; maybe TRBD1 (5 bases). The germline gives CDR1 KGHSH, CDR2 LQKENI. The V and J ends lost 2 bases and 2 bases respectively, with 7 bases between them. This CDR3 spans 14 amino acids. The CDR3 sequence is CASSPTGTGNTIYF. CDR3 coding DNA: TGTGCCAGCTCACCAACAGGAACTGGAAACACCATATATTTT.

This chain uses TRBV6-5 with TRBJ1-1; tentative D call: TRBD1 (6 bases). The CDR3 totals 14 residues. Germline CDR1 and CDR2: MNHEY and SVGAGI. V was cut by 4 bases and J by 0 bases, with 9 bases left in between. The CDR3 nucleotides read TGTGCCAGCAGTTTCAGGGGTTTGAACACTGAAGCTTTCTTT. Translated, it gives CASSFRGLNTEAFF.

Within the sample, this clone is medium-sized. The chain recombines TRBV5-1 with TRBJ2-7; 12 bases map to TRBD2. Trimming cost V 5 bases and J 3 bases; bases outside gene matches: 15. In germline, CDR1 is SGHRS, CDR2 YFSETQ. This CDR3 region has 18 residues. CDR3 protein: CASSLAPGTSGPHYEQYF. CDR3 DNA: TGCGCCAGCAGTCTGGCGCCCGGGACTAGCGGGCCCCACTACGAGCAGTACTTC.

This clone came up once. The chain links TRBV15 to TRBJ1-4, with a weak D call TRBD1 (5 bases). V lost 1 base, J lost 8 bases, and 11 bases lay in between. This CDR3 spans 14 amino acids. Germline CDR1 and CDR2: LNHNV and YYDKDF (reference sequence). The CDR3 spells CATSRVRAGEKLFF. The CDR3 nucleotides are TGTGCCACCAGCAGAGTCAGGGCGGGGGAAAAACTGTTTTTT.

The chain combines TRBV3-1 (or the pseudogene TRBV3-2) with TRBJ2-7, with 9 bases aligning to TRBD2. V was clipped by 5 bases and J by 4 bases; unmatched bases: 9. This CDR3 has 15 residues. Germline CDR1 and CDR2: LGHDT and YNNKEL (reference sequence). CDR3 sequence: CASSEGLAESYEQYF. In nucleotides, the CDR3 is TGTGCCAGCAGCGAGGGACTAGCTGAATCTTACGAGCAGTACTTC.

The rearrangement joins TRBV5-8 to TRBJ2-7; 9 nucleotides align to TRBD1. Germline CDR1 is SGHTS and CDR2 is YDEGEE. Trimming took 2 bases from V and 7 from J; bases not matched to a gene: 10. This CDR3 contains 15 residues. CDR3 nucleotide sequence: TGTGCCAGCAGCTTCCTAGGACAGGGGCTCGATGAGCAGTACTTC. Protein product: CASSFLGQGLDEQYF.

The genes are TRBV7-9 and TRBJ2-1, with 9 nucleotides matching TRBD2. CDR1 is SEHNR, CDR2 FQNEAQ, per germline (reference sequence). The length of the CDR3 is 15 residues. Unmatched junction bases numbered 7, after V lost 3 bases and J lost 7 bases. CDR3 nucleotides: TGTGCCAGCAGCTTCGGGACTAGCAGCCGGAATGAGCAGTTCTTC. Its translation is CASSFGTSSRNEQFF.

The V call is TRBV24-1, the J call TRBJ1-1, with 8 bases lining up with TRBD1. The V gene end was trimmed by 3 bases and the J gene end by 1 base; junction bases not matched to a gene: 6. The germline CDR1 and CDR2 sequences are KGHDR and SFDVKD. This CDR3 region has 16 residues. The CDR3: CATSDGAGTGNTEAFF. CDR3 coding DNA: TGTGCCACCAGTGATGGGGCTGGGACAGGGAACACTGAAGCTTTCTTT.

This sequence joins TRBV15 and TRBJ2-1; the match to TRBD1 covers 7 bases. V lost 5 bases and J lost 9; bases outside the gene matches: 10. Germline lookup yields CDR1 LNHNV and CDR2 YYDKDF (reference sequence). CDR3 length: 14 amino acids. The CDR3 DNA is TGTGCCACCAGCCCGGGACAGCTGAATGTTGAGCAGTTCTTC. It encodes CATSPGQLNVEQFF.

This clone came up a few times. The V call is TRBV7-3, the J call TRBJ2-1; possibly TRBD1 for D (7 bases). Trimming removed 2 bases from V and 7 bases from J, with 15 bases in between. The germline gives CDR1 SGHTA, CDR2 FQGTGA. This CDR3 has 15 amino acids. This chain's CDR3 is CASSLSGGLVNEQFF. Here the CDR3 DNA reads TGTGCCAGCAGCTTATCAGGGGGGTTGGTGAATGAGCAGTTCTTC.

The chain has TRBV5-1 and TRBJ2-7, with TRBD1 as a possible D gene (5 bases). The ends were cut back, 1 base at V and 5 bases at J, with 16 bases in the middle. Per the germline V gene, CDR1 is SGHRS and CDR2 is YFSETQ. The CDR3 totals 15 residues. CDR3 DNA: TGCGCCAGCAGCTTGTTAGGCAGGGTAAGGGACGAGCAGTACTTC. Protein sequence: CASSLLGRVRDEQYF.

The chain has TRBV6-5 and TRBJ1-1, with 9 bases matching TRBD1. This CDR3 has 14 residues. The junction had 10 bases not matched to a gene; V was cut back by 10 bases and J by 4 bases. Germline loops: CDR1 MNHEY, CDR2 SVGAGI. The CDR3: CATGTGRFSTEAFF. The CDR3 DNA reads TGTGCCACCGGGACAGGGCGCTTTTCCACTGAAGCTTTCTTT.

This CDR3 reads CASRPRARILTGELFF. CDR3 nucleotide sequence: TGTGCCAGCAGGCCCAGGGCCCGGATCCTCACCGGGGAGCTGTTTTTT. The genes are TRBV28 and TRBJ2-2, with D possibly being TRBD1 (5 bases). Looked up from germline, CDR1 is MDHEN and CDR2 is SYDVKM. Trimming took off 6 bases at V and 4 bases at J, with 18 bases between the two ends. The CDR3 consists of 16 residues.

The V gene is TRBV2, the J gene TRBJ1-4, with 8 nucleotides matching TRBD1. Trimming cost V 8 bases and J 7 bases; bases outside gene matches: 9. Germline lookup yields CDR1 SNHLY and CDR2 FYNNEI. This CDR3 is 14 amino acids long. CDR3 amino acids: CASRRQGASEKLFF. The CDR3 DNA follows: TGTGCCAGCCGACGGCAGGGGGCGAGTGAAAAACTGTTTTTT.

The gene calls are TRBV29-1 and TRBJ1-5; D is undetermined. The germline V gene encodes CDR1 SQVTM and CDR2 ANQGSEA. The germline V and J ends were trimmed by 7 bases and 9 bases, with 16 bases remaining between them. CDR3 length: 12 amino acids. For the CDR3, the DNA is TGCAGCGCTGGCACCCACGAGGGGCCCCAGCATTTT. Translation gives CSAGTHEGPQHF.

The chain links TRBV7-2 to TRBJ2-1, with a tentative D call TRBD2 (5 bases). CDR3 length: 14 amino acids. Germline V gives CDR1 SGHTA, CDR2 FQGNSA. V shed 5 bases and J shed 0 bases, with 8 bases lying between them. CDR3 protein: CASSGGASYNEQFF. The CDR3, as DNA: TGTGCCAGCAGCGGAGGAGCCTCCTACAATGAGCAGTTCTTC.